Included here is one TCR beta chain sequence, with context. The antigen is unknown. These data come from a study of cytomegalovirus exposure and HLA in healthy donors. Across the study: Earlier work reported roughly 120 million unique TCR beta sequences from 180 million or so T cells. Regarding the study as a whole: One later analysis reportedly identified an Asian-associated ancestry cluster that showed fewer N-insertions than the approximately 700-donor mean. Several of the most significant clusters were apparently associated with common viral pathogens in a later analysis. Only CMV serostatus was available as immune exposure information.

13 Jbeta primers and 60 Vbeta primers were used for the PCR. The repertoire was sequenced with immunoSEQ multiplex PCR; TCRdb's copy has only in-frame clones and lacks some. The table includes around 100,000 clones, about 72% detected once. This sequence originates from a man aged 25-40 years in good health and CMV-seronegative. The sample comprised PBMCs.

CDR3 in amino acids: CASINGGEAFF. CDR3 sequence (DNA): TGTGCCAGTATCAACGGAGGTGAAGCTTTCTTT. The chain has TRBV19 and TRBJ1-1; D is uncertain. V was cut by 7 bases and J by 7 bases, with 10 bases left in between. The CDR3 has 11 amino acids. The germline CDR1 and CDR2 sequences are LNHDA and SQIVND (reference sequence).